This T cell receptor beta chain was obtained from a study of T cell responses to AZD1222 COVID-19 vaccine. To note about this clone: The target antigen is unknown.

Repertoires were generated with immunoSEQ multiplex PCR, while TCRdb's copy carries only in-frame clones and drops some. This table holds 140,000 to 150,000 clones, around 92% found once. The CDR3 spans 15 residues. V was clipped by 6 bases and J by 0 bases, with 12 bases between them. CDR1 is MDHEN and CDR2 is SYDVKM in the germline V gene. Overall study findings and caveats: Nearly half of spike-specific TCRs reportedly go after variant regions that carry no mutations.

This receptor was obtained from an adult who had recovered from COVID-19. The specimen was peripheral blood, collected after recovery from COVID-19. The chain joins TRBV28 to TRBJ1-3, with D hard to call. Written as DNA, the CDR3 is TGTGCCAGCAGAACCCCCCGGGACTCTGGAAACACCATATATTTT. It yields the protein CASRTPRDSGNTIYF.